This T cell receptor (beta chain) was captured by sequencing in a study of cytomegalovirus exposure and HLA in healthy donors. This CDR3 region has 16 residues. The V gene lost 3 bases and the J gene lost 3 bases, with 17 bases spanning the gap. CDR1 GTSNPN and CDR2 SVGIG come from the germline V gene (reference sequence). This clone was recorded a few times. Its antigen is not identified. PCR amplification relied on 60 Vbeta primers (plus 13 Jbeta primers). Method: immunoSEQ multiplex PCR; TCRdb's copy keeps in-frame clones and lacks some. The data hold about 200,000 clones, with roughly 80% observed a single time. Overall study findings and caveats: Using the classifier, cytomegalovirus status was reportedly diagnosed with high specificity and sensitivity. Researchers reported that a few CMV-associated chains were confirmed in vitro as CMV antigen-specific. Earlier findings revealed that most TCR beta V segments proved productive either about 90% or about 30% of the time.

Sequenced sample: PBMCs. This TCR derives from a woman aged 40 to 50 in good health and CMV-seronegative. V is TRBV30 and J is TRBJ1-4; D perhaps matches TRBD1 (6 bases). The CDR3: CAWRFGQPVANEKLFF. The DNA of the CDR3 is TGTGCCTGGAGATTCGGACAGCCAGTTGCTAATGAAAAACTGTTTTTT.